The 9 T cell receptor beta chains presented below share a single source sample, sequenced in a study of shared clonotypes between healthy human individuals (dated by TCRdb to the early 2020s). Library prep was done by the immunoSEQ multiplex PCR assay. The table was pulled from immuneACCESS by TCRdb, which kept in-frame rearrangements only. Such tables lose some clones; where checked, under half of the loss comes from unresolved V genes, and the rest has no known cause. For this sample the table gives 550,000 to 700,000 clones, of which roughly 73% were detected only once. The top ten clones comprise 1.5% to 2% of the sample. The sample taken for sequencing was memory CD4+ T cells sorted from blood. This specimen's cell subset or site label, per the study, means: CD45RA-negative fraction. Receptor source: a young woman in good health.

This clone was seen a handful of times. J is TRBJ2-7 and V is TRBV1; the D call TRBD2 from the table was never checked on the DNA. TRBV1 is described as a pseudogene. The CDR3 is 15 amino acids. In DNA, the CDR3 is TGCACCAGCAGCCCAACTCTAGCGGAGAGCTACGAGCAGTACTTC. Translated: CTSSPTLAESYEQYF.

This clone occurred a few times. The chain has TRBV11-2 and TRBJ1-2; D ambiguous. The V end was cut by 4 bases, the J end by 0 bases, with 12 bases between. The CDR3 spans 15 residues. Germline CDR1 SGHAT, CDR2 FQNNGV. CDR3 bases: TGTGCCAGCAGCTCAAAACCGGGCCCTAACTATGGCTACACCTTC. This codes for CASSSKPGPNYGYTF.

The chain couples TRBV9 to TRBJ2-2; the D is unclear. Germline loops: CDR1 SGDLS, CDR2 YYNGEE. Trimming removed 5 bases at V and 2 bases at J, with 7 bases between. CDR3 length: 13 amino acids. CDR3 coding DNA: TGTGCCAGCAGGGATTATAACACCGGGGAGCTGTTTTTT. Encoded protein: CASRDYNTGELFF. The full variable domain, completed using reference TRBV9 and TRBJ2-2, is DSGVTQTPKHLITATGQRVTLRCSPRSGDLSVYWYQQSLDQGLQFLIQYYNGEERAKGNILERFSAQQFPDLHSELNLSSLELGDSALYFCASRDYNTGELFFGEGSRLTVL.

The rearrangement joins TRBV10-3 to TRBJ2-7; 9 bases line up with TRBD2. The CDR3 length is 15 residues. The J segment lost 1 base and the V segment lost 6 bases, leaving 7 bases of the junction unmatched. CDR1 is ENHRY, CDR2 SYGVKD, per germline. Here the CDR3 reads CAISRGGRESYEQYF. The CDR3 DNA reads TGTGCCATCAGCCGGGGCGGGAGGGAGTCCTACGAGCAGTACTTC.

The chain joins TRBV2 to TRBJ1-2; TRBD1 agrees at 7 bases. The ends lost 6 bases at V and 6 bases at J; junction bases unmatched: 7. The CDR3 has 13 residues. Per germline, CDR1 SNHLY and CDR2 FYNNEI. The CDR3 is CASRPGTVNGYTF. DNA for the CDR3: TGTGCCAGCAGACCAGGGACAGTAAATGGCTACACCTTC.

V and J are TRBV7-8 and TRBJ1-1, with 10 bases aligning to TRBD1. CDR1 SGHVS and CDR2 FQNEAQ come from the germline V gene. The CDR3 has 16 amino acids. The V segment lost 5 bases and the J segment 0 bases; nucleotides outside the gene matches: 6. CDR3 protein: CASSRQTGGMNTEAFF. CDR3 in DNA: TGTGCCAGCAGCCGACAGACAGGGGGCATGAACACTGAAGCTTTCTTT.

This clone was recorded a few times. CDR3 in amino acids: CATSRERSGVENIQYF. Here the CDR3 DNA reads TGTGCCACCAGCAGAGAGAGGTCAGGGGTTGAAAACATTCAGTACTTC. The rearrangement joins TRBV15 to TRBJ2-4; tentative D call: TRBD1 (6 bases). The CDR3 spans 16 residues. The germline gives CDR1 LNHNV, CDR2 YYDKDF (reference sequence). V lost 0 bases and J 5 bases, leaving 14 bases between the germline ends.

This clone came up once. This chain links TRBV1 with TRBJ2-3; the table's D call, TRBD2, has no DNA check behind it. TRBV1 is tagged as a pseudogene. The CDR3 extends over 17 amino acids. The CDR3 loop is CTSSQDPLAGETDTQYF. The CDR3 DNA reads TGCACCAGCAGCCAAGACCCCCTAGCGGGAGAAACAGATACGCAGTATTTT.

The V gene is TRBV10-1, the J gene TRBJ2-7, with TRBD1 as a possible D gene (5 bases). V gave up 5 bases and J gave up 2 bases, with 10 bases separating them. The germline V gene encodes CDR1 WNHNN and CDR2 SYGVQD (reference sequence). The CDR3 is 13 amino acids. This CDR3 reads CASSQDIAYEQYF. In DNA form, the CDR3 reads TGCGCCAGCAGTCAGGACATAGCCTACGAGCAGTACTTC.